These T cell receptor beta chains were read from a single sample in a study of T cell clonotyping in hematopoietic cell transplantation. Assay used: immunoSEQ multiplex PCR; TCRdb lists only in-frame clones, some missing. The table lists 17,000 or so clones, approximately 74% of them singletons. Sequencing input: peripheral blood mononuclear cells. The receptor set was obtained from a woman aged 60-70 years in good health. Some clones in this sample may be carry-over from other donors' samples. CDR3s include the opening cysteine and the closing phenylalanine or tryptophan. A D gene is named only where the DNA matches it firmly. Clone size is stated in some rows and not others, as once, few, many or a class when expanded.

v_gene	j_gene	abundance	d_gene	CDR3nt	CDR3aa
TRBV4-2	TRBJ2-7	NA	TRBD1	TGTGCCAGCAGCCTGGACAGGTCTTACGAGCAGTACTTC	CASSLDRSYEQYF
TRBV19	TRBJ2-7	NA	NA	TGTGCCAGTAGTAACATCCGGGGGAAGAGTGGCGAGCAGTACTTC	CASSNIRGKSGEQYF
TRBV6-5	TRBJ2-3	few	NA	TGTGCCAGCAGACGGACAGCCTTTAGCACAGATACGCAGTATTTT	CASRRTAFSTDTQYF
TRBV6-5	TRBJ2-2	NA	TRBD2	TGTGCCAGCGGAAGCGGGAGGCCCCTCGGGGAGCTGTTTTTT	CASGSGRPLGELFF
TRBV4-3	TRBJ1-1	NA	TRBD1	TGCGCCAGCAGCCAAGGAGACAGGGGCCCGAACACTGAAGCTTTCTTT	CASSQGDRGPNTEAFF
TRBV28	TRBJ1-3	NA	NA	TGTGCCAGCACCTCCGGCCCGGGTTCTGGAAACACCATATATTTT	CASTSGPGSGNTIYF
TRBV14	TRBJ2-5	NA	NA	TGTGCCAGCAGCCAAATGGAGACCCAGTACTTC	CASSQMETQYF
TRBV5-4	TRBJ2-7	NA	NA	TGTGCCAGCAACACCCCGGGCAGGTCCTCCTACGAGCAGTACTTC	CASNTPGRSSYEQYF
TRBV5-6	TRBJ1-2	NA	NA	TGTGCCAGCAGCTCGCAGGAGGTCTATGGCTACACCTTC	CASSSQEVYGYTF
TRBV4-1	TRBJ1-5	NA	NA	TGCGCCAGCAGCCAGTCACAGGGAAATAGCAATCAGCCCCAGCATTTT	CASSQSQGNSNQPQHF
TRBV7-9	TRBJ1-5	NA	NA	TGTGCCAGCAGCCGATACGCAGGAACACATAATCAGCCCCAGCATTTT	CASSRYAGTHNQPQHF
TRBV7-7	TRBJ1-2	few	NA	TGTGCCAGCAGTGATAACCAAGTTCGGAGCGTCGACTATGGCTACACCTTC	CASSDNQVRSVDYGYTF
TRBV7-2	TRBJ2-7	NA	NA	TGTGCCAGCAGCTTAGGTCCCTTCAGCGAGCAGTACTTC	CASSLGPFSEQYF
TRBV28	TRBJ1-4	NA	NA	TGTGCCAGCATGGAACGCTTCCGCCTGAAACTGTTTTTT	CASMERFRLKLFF
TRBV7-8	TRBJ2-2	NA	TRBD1	TGTGCCAGCAGCTTAAACAGGGGGACCGGGGAGCTGTTTTTT	CASSLNRGTGELFF
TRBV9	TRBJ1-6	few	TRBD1	TGTGCCAGCAGCGTAGCGGGACAGGGGGCAGGGTCACCCCTCCACTTT	CASSVAGQGAGSPLHF
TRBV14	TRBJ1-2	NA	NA	TGTGCCAGCAGCCAAGGCAGGAACTATGGCTACACCTTC	CASSQGRNYGYTF
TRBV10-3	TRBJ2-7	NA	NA	TGTGCCATCAGTGAGTCCAAGGGGACGGAGTCCTACGAGCAGTACTTC	CAISESKGTESYEQYF
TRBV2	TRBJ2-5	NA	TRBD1	TGTGCCAGCAGCGCCGGGACAGGGAGGACCCAGTACTTC	CASSAGTGRTQYF
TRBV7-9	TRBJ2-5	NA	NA	TGTGCCAGCAGCTTGTGGGGGGCGTTTATTGAGACCCAGTACTTC	CASSLWGAFIETQYF
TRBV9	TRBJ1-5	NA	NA	TGTGCCAGCAAGCGGGGATGGGTTATGGGCAATCAGCCCCAGCATTTT	CASKRGWVMGNQPQHF
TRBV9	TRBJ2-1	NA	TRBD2	TGTGCCAGCAGCGTAGCTAGCGGGGAAAGCTCCTACAATGAGCAGTTCTTC	CASSVASGESSYNEQFF
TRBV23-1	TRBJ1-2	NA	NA	TGCGCCAGCAGTCAAAGGGGCCCGGGTGGCTACACCTTC	CASSQRGPGGYTF
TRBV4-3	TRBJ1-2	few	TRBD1	TGCGCCAGCAGCCAAGGGGGACAGGGGGCCTTTAACTATGGCTACACCTTC	CASSQGGQGAFNYGYTF
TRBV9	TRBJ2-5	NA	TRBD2	TGTGCCAGCAGCCCCGGGACTAGCGTGAAGACCCAGTACTTC	CASSPGTSVKTQYF
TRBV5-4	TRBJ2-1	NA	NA	TGTGCCAGCAGCTTTACTAGCAGCTACAATGAGCAGTTCTTC	CASSFTSSYNEQFF
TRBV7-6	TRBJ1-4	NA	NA	TGTGCCAGCAGCTCCCGAGTCATGTCCGAAAAACTGTTTTTT	CASSSRVMSEKLFF
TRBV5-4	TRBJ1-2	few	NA	TGTGCCAGCAGGAGACAGGACGGGTATGGCTACACCTTC	CASRRQDGYGYTF